These 8 T cell receptor beta chains came from one sample sequenced in a study of shared clonotypes between healthy human individuals. Only in-frame clones appear in the TCRdb table, and some are missing; sequencing was by immunoSEQ multiplex PCR. Here the sample spans a few million clones, approximately 96% being singletons. The material sequenced was naive CD4+ T cells sorted from blood. Sample subset: CD45RA+ positively selected. The source is a man between 18 and 35 years old in good health.

The CDR3 DNA reads TGTGCCAGCAGCGTATCCGCCCAGCCCCAGCATTTT. This codes for CASSVSAQPQHF. The chain recombines TRBV7-2 with TRBJ1-5; D is unresolved. CDR1 and CDR2 from the germline V gene are SGHTA and FQGNSA. The V and J ends lost 5 bases and 7 bases respectively, with 9 bases between them. This CDR3 region has 12 residues.

The chain uses TRBV4-2 and TRBJ2-6; D unclear. CDR3 size: 14 residues. The V end was cut by 5 bases, the J end by 2 bases, with 7 bases between. Germline V CDR1 and CDR2: LGHNA, YNFKEQ. The CDR3: CASSYSTGANVLTF. CDR3 nucleotides: TGTGCCAGCAGCTACTCTACTGGGGCCAACGTCCTGACTTTC.

For this clone: This sample includes further DNA sequences coding for the same CDR3. The chain joins TRBV11-2 to TRBJ1-2; D gene ambiguous. Trimming cost V 0 bases and J 2 bases, with 7 bases left between them. The length of the CDR3 is 14 residues. Germline lookup yields CDR1 SGHAT and CDR2 FQNNGV. The CDR3 spells CASSLDPGNYGYTF. The CDR3 DNA is TGTGCCAGCAGCTTAGATCCGGGGAACTATGGCTACACCTTC.

This clone appeared a single time. The genes are TRBV6-1 and TRBJ2-7; 8 positions agree with TRBD2. V was clipped by 6 bases and J by 4 bases; unmatched bases: 11. CDR1 is MNHNS, CDR2 SASEGT, per germline. CDR3 length: 15 residues. In DNA form, the CDR3 reads TGTGCCAGCAGCCGGAGCGGGACTAGGGAATACGAGCAGTACTTC. This codes for CASSRSGTREYEQYF.

The genes are TRBV4-3 and TRBJ2-1; 12 positions match TRBD2. The CDR3 is 16 amino acids. CDR1 and CDR2 from the germline V gene are LGHNA and YSLEER. V lost 0 bases, J lost 9 bases, and 6 bases stayed unmatched. CDR3 residues: CASSQDQPSGRGEQFF. The CDR3 bases are TGCGCCAGCAGCCAAGATCAGCCTAGCGGGAGGGGTGAGCAGTTCTTC.

The CDR3 loop reads CASSPLGRNNEKLFF. The CDR3 DNA follows: TGCGCCAGCAGCCCCCTGGGGAGGAATAATGAAAAACTGTTTTTT. The chain recombines TRBV4-1 with TRBJ1-4; D not resolved. The CDR3 is 15 residues long. Germline V gene lookup returns CDR1 MGHRA and CDR2 YSYEKL. V was clipped by 4 bases and J by 4 bases, with 13 bases between them.

The J gene is TRBJ1-2, the V gene TRBV6-6, with D hard to call. Germline V CDR1 and CDR2: MNHNY, SVGAGI (reference sequence). This CDR3 comprises 13 residues. V was shortened by 6 bases and J by 0 bases, with 8 bases between the two germline ends. The CDR3 nucleotides read TGTGCCAGCAGCGCTCAAGCTAACTATGGCTACACCTTC. Its protein product is CASSAQANYGYTF.

The genes are TRBV28 and TRBJ2-7; TRBD1 agrees at 8 bases. This CDR3 has 15 residues. The junction had 10 bases not matched to a gene; V was cut back by 2 bases and J by 7 bases. Germline V CDR1 and CDR2: MDHEN, SYDVKM. For the CDR3, the DNA is TGTGCCAGCAGTTTACTCATCCAGGGGGCAGGAGAGCAGTACTTC. It yields the protein CASSLLIQGAGEQYF. Supplemented by reference TRBV28 and TRBJ2-7, the full variable domain reads DVKVTQSSRYLVKRTGEKVFLECVQDMDHENMFWYRQDPGLGLRLIYFSYDVKMKEKGDIPEGYSVSREKKERFSLILESASTNQTSMYLCASSLLIQGAGEQYFGPGTRLTVT.